This TCR beta chain stems from a study of sequential checkpoint blockade in melanoma. Study-level information: Arm A got nivolumab then ipilimumab; arm B the reverse, 1:1. Maintenance nivolumab came after either treatment sequence.

Assay: immunoSEQ multiplex PCR; the TCRdb copy retains only in-frame clones and omits some. The sample yields 25,000 to 30,000 clones, 83% seen once. Treatment meaning: randomized to nivolumab then ipilimumab (arm A) or the reverse (arm B). No patient had prior DNA-damaging chemotherapy. Live CD3+CD8+ CD19− CD56− cells were sorted from PBMCs. J gave up 1 base and V 6 bases, and 5 bases lay outside the gene matches. The CDR3 has 15 residues. Germline lookup yields CDR1 MNHNS and CDR2 SASEGT. The input for sequencing was CD8+ T cells sorted from blood (inferred from file names), taken from a patient given nivolumab and ipilimumab in sequence. This chain connects TRBV6-1 to TRBJ1-5; 8 bases map to TRBD1. The TCR originated in a human donor with melanoma. The CDR3 sequence: CASSAQGGSNQPQHF. CDR3 sequence (DNA): TGTGCCAGCAGCGCACAGGGGGGAAGCAATCAGCCCCAGCATTTT.